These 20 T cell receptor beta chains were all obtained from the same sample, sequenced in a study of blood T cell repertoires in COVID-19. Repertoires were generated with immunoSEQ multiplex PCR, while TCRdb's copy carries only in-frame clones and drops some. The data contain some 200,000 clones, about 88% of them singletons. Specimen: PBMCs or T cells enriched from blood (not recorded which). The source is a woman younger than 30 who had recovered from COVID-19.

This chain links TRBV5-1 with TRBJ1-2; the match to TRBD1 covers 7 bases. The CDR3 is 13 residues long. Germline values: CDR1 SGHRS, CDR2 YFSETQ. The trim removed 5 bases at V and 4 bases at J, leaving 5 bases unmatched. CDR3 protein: CASSSGQAYGYTF. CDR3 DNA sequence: TGCGCCAGCAGTTCTGGACAGGCCTATGGCTACACCTTC.

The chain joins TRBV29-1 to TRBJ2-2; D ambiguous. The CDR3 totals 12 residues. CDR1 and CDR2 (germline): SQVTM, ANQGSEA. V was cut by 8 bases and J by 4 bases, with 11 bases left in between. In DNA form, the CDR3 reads TGCAGCTCAACTGGCGGCACCGGGGAGCTGTTTTTT. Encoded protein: CSSTGGTGELFF.

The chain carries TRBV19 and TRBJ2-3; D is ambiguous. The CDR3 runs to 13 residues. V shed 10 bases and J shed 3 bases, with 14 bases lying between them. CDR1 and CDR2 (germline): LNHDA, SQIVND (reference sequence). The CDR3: CATGSVLTDTQYF. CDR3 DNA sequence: TGTGCCACAGGCTCAGTTTTAACAGATACGCAGTATTTT.

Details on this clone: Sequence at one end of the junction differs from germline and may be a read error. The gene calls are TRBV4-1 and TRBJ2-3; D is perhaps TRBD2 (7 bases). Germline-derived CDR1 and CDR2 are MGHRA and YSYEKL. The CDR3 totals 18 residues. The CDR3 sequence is CASSQDRGLVGHTNTQYF. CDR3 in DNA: TGCGCCAGCAGCCAAGATCGAGGACTAGTGGGACACACAAATACGCAGTATTTT.

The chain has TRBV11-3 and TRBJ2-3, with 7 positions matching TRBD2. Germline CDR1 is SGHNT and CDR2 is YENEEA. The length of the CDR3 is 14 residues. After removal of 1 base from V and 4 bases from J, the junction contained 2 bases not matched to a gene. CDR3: CASSLVAGADTQYF. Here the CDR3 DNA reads TGTGCCAGCAGCTTAGTTGCGGGAGCAGATACGCAGTATTTT. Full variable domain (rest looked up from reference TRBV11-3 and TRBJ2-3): EAGVVQSPRYKIIEKKQPVAFWCNPISGHNTLYWYLQNLGQGPELLIRYENEEAVDDSQLPKDRFSAERLKGVDSTLKIQPAELGDSAVYLCASSLVAGADTQYFGPGTRLTVL.

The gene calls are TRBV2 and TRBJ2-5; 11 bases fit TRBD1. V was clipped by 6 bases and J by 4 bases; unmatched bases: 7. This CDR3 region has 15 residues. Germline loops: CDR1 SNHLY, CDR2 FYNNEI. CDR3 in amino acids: CASSRDRGTGETQYF. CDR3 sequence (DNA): TGTGCCAGCAGCCGGGACAGGGGGACGGGAGAGACCCAGTACTTC.

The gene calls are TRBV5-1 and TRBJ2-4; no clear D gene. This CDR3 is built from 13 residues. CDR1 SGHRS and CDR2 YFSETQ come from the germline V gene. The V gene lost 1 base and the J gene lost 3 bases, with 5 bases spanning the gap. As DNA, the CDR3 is TGCGCCAGCAGCTTGACTAACAAAAACATTCAGTACTTC. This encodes CASSLTNKNIQYF.

The CDR3 loop reads CSASSSGSNEQYF. The CDR3 DNA reads TGCAGTGCTAGTTCTAGCGGGAGTAACGAGCAGTACTTC. The chain combines TRBV20-1 with TRBJ2-7, with 10 bases fitting TRBD2. There are 13 residues in the CDR3. V was clipped by 3 bases and J by 5 bases; unmatched bases: 4. Germline loops: CDR1 DFQATT, CDR2 SNEGSKA (reference sequence).

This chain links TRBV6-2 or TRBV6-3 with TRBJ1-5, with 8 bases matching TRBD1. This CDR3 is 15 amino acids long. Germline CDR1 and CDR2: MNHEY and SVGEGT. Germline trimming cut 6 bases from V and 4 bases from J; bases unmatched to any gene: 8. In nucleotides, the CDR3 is TGTGCCAGCAGCTCGGGACAGGAGCCGAATCAGCCCCAGCATTTT. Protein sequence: CASSSGQEPNQPQHF.

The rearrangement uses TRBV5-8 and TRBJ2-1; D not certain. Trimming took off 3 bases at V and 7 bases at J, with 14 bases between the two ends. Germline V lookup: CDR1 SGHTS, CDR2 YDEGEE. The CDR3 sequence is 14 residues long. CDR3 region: CASSSRVVLNEQFF. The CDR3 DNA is TGTGCCAGCAGCTCCCGAGTAGTCCTAAATGAGCAGTTCTTC.

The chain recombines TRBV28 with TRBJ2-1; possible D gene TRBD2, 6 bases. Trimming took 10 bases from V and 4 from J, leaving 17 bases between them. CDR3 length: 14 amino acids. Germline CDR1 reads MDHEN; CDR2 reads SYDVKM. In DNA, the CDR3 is TGTGCCATCCGGGAGCGGGTCGAGTACAATGAGCAGTTCTTC. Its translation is CAIRERVEYNEQFF.

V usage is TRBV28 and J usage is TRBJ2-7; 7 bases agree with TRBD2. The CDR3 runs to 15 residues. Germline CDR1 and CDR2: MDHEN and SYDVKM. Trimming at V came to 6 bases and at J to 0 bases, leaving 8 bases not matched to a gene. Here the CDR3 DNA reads TGTGCCAGCAGGAGCGGGGTCCGCATCTCCTACGAGCAGTACTTC. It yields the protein CASRSGVRISYEQYF.

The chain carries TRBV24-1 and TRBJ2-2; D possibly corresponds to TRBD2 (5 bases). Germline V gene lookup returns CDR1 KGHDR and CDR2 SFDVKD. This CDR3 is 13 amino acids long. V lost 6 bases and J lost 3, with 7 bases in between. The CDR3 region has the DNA TGTGCCACCAGTCCCGGGGACACCGGGGAGCTGTTTTTT. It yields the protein CATSPGDTGELFF.

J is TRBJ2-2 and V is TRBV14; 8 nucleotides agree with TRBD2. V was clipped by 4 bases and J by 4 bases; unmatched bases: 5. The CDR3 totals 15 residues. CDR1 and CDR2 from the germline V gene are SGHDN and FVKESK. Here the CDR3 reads CASSRGLALTGELFF. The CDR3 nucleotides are TGTGCCAGCAGCCGCGGACTAGCCCTCACCGGGGAGCTGTTTTTT.

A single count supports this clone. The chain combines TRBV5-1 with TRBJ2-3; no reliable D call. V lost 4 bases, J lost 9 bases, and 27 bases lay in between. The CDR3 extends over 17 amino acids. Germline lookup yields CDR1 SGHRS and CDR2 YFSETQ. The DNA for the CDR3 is TGCGCCAGCAGCCCAGAGGTTGTCCGCCGTTCCGATGGGACGCAGTATTTT. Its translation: CASSPEVVRRSDGTQYF.

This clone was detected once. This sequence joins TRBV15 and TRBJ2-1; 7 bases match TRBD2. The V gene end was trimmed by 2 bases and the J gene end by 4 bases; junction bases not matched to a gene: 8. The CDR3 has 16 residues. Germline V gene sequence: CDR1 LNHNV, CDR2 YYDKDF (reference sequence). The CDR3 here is CATSRIASGVYNEQFF. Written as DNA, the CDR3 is TGTGCCACCAGCAGAATTGCCAGCGGGGTATACAATGAGCAGTTCTTC.

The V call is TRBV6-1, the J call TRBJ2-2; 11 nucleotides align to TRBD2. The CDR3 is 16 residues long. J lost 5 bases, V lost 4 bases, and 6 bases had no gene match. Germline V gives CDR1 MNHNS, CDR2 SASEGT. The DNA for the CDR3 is TGTGCCAGCAGTGGCCCGACTAGCGGGAAGACCGGGGAGCTGTTTTTT. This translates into CASSGPTSGKTGELFF.

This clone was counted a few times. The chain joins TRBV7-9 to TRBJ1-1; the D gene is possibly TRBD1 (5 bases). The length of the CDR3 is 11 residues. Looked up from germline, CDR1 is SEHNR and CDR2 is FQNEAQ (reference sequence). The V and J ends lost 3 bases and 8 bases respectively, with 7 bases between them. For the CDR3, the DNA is TGTGCCAGCAGCTTCCGACAGGAAGCTTTCTTT. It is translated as CASSFRQEAFF.

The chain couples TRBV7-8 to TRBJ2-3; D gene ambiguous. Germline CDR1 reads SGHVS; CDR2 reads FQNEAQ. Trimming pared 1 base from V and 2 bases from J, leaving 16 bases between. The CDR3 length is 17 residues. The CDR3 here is CASSLGASPTLTDTQYF. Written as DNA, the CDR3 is TGTGCCAGCAGCTTAGGGGCTTCCCCCACGCTCACAGATACGCAGTATTTT.

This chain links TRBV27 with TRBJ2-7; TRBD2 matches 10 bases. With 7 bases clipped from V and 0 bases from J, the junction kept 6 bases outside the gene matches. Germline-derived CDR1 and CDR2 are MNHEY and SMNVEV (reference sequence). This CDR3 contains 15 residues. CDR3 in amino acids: CASTPSGSASYEQYF. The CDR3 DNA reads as TGTGCCAGCACCCCTAGCGGGAGCGCCTCCTACGAGCAGTACTTC.